Listed below are T cell receptor beta chains from one sample, sequenced in a study of spatial heterogeneity in lung cancer. TCRdb re-called the 5' RACE reads through MiXCR, storing one row per CDR3 protein. Among about 3,600 distinct CDR3 sequences listed, about 15% were seen once. This specimen was lung tumor tissue, taken at surgery. The source of these receptors is a female donor with early-stage non-small cell lung cancer. Both conserved end residues are part of each CDR3.

V: TRBV10-3
CDR3: CAISAGTGGFYGYTF

V: TRBV4-1
CDR3: CASSRTPREEAFF

V: TRBV4-3
CDR3: CASSPDRVHGYTF

V: TRBV7-2
CDR3: CASSLQRFNTIYF

V: TRBV12-3/TRBV12-4
CDR3: CASSYRAGGDQPQHF

V: TRBV13
CDR3: CASSVGLAGGHEQYF

V: TRBV9
CDR3: CASSVVGQNTEAFF

V: TRBV24-1
CDR3: CATSPRDRSYGYTF

V: TRBV9
CDR3: CASSVGGTPEAFF

V: TRBV6-5
CDR3: CASSYSGQSNQPQHF

V: TRBV28
CDR3: CASKVGGSETQYF

V: TRBV3-1
CDR3: CASSLMSAYYGYTF

V: TRBV20-1
CDR3: CSARGRWNGGASGANVLTF

V: TRBV27
CDR3: CASSLGVLETQYF

V: TRBV7-9
CDR3: CASSEGGYTEAFF

V: TRBV12-3/TRBV12-4
CDR3: CASSSITSVGGTGELFF

V: TRBV6-1
CDR3: CASSEVVKGKSPNEKLFF

V: TRBV6-5
CDR3: CASSRDSSTQYF

V: TRBV12-3/TRBV12-4
CDR3: CASSPRASGLDTQYF

V: TRBV12-3/TRBV12-4
CDR3: CASSSQGGGINEQFF

V: TRBV7-9
CDR3: CASSLGRGLETQYF

V: TRBV30
CDR3: CAWSAKRGKTDTQYF

V: TRBV28
CDR3: CASSGGRGNSPLHF

V: TRBV12-3/TRBV12-4
CDR3: CASSFQGSGNTIYF

V: TRBV20-1
CDR3: CSASRDTNTEAFF

V: TRBV11-2
CDR3: CASSRAEGYEQYF

V: TRBV28
CDR3: CASSPGTGGGSQPQHF

V: TRBV27
CDR3: CASGDRAHTDTQYF

V: TRBV5-1
CDR3: CASRGTATGELFF

V: TRBV28
CDR3: CAGSLAQGSSPLHF

V: TRBV27
CDR3: CASMGGASYEQYF

V: TRBV5-6
CDR3: CASSPLTGVRGTEAFF

V: TRBV4-2
CDR3: CASSARSSGGADNEQFF

V: TRBV5-6
CDR3: CASIRGTANNSPLHF

V: TRBV6-5
CDR3: CASSFRNTLGNTEAFF

V: TRBV28
CDR3: CASRTSYEQYF

V: TRBV4-1
CDR3: CASSQDERGRTEAFF

V: TRBV12-3/TRBV12-4
CDR3: CASSTRGSYNSPLHF

V: TRBV28
CDR3: CATLYGGGNQPQHF

V: TRBV9
CDR3: CASSPLTVNTGELFF

V: TRBV20-1
CDR3: CSARDHHSGGEETQYF

V: TRBV9
CDR3: CASSVGSGYTGELFF

V: TRBV10-3
CDR3: CAIRGPSYEQYF

V: TRBV7-3
CDR3: CASRRSGTGGATGYTF

V: TRBV12-3/TRBV12-4
CDR3: CASSPRDRTDTQYF

V: TRBV12-3/TRBV12-4
CDR3: CASSAQQGGQPQHF

V: TRBV4-3
CDR3: CASSPTGPTDTQYF

V: TRBV4-3
CDR3: CASSQDWGDTQYF

V: TRBV3-1
CDR3: CASSQVGSPLHF

V: TRBV5-4
CDR3: CASSLGPRGAQETQYF

V: TRBV7-6
CDR3: CASSLGSPGIGETQYF